The present T cell receptor (beta chain) was sequenced within a study of T cell repertoires in cytomegalovirus infection (dated by TCRdb to between 2018 and 2021). For context, the study as a whole: Peptide stimulations targeted recently identified HLA-C-restricted CMV epitopes, whose presentation resists viral immunomodulation, together with well-studied HLA-B-restricted epitopes. Donor HLA type was relevant to the analysis, because carriage of CMV infection together with the matching HLA type was indicated by public TCR beta signatures.

There are a few counts of this clonotype. The clone's antigen remains unknown. Per-nucleotide qualities are absent, and no much larger clonotype sits a single base away. Study-wide conclusions, independent of this receptor: Carriers of CMV infection plus the relevant HLA type were discriminated by the cumulative frequency of public TCR beta family members in the study cohort and in an independent approximately 360-donor cohort. The ex vivo response was dominated by HLA-C-restricted CMV-specific TCR beta clonotypes, which also provided the single most frequent clonotype in two of eight donors.

There are 18 amino acids in the CDR3, from cysteine to phenylalanine inclusive. The sequence is cut down to CDR3 DNA, 54 bases in frame from base 1. The junction shows trimming of 3 bases on V and 0 bases on J, plus 17 bases between the germline ends. The data were produced on an Illumina HiSeq 1500. TCRdb reprocessed the public reads (quality trimming at Q25 with fastp, clone calling with MiXCR) and kept in-frame beta chains. Entries are consolidated by CDR3 protein sequence, retaining the most common genes and DNA. The table for this sample lists 650,000 to 900,000 distinct CDR3 sequences; approximately 30% of them were counted only once. The ten top clones hold roughly 12% of the sample. The treatment or condition label, as the study defines it: in vitro stimulation with specific CMV peptide epitopes to enrich CMV-specific T cells.

The chain employs TRBV23-1 and TRBJ2-2; the D gene could be either TRBD1 or TRBD2, each agreeing at 5 bases. TRBV23-1 is flagged as an ORF with uncertain function. The sequence derives from a human donor in good health (CMV status not recorded). Some clones in this sample may be carry-over from other donors' samples. Sequencing used cultured CD8+ T cells from PBMCs, obtained from culture after CMV antigen stimulation. The DNA reads TGCGCCAGCAGTCAGGGGGAAGAGCGGAACGCGAACACCGGGGAGCTGTTTTTT. This yields the protein CASSQGEERNANTGELFF.